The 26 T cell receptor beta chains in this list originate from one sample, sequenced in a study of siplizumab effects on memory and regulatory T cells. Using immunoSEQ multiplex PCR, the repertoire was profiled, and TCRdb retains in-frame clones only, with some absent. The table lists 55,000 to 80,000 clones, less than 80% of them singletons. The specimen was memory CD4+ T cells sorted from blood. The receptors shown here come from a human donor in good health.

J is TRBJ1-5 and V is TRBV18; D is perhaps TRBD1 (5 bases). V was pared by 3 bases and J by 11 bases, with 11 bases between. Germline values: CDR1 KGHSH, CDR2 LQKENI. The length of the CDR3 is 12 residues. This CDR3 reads CASSPDGGAQHF. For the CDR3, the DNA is TGTGCCAGCTCACCGGATGGAGGGGCCCAGCATTTT.

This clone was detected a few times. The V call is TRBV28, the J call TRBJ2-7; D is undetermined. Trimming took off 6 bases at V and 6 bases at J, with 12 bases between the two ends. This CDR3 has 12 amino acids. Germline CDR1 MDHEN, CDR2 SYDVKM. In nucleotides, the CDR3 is TGTGCCAGCAGCCCGATGGCCCGCGAGCAGTACTTC. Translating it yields CASSPMAREQYF. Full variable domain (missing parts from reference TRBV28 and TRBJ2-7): DVKVTQSSRYLVKRTGEKVFLECVQDMDHENMFWYRQDPGLGLRLIYFSYDVKMKEKGDIPEGYSVSREKKERFSLILESASTNQTSMYLCASSPMAREQYFGPGTRLTVT.

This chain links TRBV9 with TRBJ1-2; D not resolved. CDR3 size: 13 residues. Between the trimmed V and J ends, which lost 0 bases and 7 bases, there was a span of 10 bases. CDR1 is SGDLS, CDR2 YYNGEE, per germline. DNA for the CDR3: TGTGCCAGCAGCGTAGCTGAGCTCTCTGGCTACACCTTC. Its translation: CASSVAELSGYTF.

The CDR3 spells CASIQGDRAGYTF. Written as DNA, the CDR3 is TGTGCCAGCATCCAAGGGGACAGGGCTGGCTACACCTTC. This sequence joins TRBV6-1 and TRBJ1-2; 9 bases are shared with TRBD1. V was pared by 7 bases and J by 7 bases, with 7 bases of the junction left unmatched. The CDR3 is 13 residues long. CDR1 is MNHNS and CDR2 is SASEGT in the germline V gene.

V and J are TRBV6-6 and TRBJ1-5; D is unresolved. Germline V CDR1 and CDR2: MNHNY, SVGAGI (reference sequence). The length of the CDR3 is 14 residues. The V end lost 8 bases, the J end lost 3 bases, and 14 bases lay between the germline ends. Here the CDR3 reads CASGEGNINQPQHF. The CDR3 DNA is TGTGCCAGCGGGGAAGGTAACATCAATCAGCCCCAGCATTTT.

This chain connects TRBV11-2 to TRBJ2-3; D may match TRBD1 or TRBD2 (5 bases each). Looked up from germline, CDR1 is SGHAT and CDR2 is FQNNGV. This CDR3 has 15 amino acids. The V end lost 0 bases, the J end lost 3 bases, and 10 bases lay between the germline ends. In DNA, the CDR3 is TGTGCCAGCAGCTTAGACGGGGCTAGGACAGATACGCAGTATTTT. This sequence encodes CASSLDGARTDTQYF.

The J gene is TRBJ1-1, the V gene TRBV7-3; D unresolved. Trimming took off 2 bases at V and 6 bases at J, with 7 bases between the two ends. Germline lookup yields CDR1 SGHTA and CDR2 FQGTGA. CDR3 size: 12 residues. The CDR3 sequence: CASSLAGSEAFF. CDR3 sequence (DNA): TGTGCCAGCAGCTTAGCGGGCTCTGAAGCTTTCTTT.

CDR3 protein: CASSLLGQRGETQYF. CDR3 nucleotides: TGTGCCAGCAGCTTACTCGGACAGAGAGGAGAGACCCAGTACTTC. The chain recombines TRBV7-3 with TRBJ2-5, with a possible D match to TRBD1 (6 bases). Germline V gives CDR1 SGHTA, CDR2 FQGTGA. CDR3 length: 15 residues. V lost 2 bases and J 4 bases, leaving 14 bases between the germline ends.

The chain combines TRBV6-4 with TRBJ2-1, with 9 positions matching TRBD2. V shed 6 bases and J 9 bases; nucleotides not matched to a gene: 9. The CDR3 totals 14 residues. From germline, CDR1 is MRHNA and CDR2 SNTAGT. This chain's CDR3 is CASSPGTSIREQFF. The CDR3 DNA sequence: TGTGCCAGCAGCCCCGGGACTAGCATCCGTGAGCAGTTCTTC.

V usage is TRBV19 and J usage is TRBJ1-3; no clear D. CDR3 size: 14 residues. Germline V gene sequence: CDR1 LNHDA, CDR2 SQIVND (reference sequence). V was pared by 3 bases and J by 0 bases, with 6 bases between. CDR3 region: CASSIGVSGNTIYF. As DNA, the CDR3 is TGTGCCAGTAGTATCGGGGTCTCTGGAAACACCATATATTTT.

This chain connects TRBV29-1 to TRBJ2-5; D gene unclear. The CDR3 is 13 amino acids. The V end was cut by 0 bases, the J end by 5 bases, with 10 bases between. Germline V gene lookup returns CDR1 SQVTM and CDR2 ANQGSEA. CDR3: CSVEDRSSETQYF. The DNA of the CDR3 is TGCAGCGTTGAAGACAGATCGAGTGAGACCCAGTACTTC.

The CDR3 loop reads CASSQAYRSVRSYEQYF. CDR3 coding DNA: TGTGCCAGCAGCCAGGCCTATCGAAGTGTTAGGTCCTACGAGCAGTACTTC. The V and J genes are TRBV13 and TRBJ2-7; D remains unclear. The CDR3 spans 17 residues. Germline assignment: CDR1 PRHDT and CDR2 FYEKMQ (reference sequence). Trimming took off 5 bases at V and 1 base at J, with 21 bases between the two ends.

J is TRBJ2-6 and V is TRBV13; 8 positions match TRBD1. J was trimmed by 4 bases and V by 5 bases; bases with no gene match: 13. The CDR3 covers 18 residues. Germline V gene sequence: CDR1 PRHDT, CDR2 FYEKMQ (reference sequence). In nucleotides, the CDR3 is TGTGCCAGCAGCCTCCAGACAGGGGAATGGAAAGGGGCCAACGTCCTGACTTTC. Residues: CASSLQTGEWKGANVLTF.

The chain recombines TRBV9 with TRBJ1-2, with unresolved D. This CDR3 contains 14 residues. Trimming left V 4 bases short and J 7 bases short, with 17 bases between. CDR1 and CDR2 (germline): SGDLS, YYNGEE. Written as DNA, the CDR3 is TGTGCCAGCAGCACCCAGACCGATATTACTGGCTACACCTTC. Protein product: CASSTQTDITGYTF.

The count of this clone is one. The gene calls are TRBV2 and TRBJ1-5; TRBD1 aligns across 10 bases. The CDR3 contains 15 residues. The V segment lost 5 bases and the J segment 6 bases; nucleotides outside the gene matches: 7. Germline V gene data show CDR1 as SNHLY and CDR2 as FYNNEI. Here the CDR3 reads CASSSDRGRFQPQHF. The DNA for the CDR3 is TGTGCCAGCAGTTCCGACAGGGGGCGCTTTCAGCCCCAGCATTTT.

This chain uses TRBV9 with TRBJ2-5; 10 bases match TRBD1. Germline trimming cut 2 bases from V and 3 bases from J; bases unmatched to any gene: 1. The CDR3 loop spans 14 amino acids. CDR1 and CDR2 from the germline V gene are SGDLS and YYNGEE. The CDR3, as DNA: TGTGCCAGCAGCGTGACAGGGGGCAAAGAGACCCAGTACTTC. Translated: CASSVTGGKETQYF.

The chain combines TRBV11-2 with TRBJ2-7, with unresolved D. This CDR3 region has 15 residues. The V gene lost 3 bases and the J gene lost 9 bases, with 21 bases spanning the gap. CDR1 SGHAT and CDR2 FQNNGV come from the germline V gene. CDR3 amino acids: CASSFVEQNLRGQYF. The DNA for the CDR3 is TGTGCCAGCAGCTTTGTCGAACAGAATTTACGAGGGCAGTACTTC.

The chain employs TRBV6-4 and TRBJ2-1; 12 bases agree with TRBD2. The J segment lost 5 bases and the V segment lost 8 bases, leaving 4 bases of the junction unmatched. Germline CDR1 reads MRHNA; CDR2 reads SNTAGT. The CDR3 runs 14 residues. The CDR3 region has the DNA TGTGCCAGCTCTGGACTAGCGGGGAACAATGAGCAGTTCTTC. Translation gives CASSGLAGNNEQFF.

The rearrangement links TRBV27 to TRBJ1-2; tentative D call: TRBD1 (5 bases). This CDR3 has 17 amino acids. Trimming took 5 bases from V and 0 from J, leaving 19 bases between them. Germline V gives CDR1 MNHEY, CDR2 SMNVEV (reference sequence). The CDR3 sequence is CASSHYPPQGPNYGYTF. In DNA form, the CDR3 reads TGTGCCAGCAGTCATTACCCCCCGCAGGGCCCTAACTATGGCTACACCTTC.

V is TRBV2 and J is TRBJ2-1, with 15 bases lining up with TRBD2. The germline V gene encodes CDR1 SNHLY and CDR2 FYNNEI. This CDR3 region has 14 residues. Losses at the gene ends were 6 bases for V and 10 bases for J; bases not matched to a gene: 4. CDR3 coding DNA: TGTGCCAGCAGCCCCGGGACTAGCGGGGGGGAGCAGTTCTTC. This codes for CASSPGTSGGEQFF.

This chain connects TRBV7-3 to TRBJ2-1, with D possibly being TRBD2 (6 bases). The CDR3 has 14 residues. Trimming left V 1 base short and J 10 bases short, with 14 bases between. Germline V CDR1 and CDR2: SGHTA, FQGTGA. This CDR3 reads CASSLIGQGGEQFF. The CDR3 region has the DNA TGTGCCAGCAGCTTAATAGGTCAGGGAGGAGAGCAGTTCTTC.

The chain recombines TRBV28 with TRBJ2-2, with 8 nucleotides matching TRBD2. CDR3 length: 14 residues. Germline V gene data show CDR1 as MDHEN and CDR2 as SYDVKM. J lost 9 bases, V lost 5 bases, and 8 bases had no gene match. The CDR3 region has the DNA TGTGCCAGCAGTGCTACCGGGGGGGCCTGGGAGCTGTTTTTT. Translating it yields CASSATGGAWELFF.

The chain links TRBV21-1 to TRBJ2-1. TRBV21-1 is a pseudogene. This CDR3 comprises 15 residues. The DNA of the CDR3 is TGTGCCAGCAGCAAATGGGGTGGCTCCTACAATGAGCAGTTCTTC. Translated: CASSKWGGSYNEQFF.

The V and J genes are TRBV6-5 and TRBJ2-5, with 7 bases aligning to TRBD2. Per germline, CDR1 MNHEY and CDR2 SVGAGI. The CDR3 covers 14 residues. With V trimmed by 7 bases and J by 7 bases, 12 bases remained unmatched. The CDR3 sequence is CASKLQGGFVTQYF. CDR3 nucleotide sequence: TGTGCCAGCAAGCTCCAGGGAGGGTTCGTGACCCAGTACTTC.

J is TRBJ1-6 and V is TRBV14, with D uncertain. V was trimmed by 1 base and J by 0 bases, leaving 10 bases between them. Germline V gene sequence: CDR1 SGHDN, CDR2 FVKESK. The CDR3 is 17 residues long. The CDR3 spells CASSQGSPSSYNSPLHF. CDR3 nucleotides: TGTGCCAGCAGCCAAGGGAGTCCTAGCTCCTATAATTCACCCCTCCACTTT.

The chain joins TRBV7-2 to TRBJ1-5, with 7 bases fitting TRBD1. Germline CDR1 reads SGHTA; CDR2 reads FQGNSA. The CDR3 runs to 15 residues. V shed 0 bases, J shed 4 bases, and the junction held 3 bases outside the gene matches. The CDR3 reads CASSLAGTANQPQHF. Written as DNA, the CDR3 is TGTGCCAGCAGCTTAGCCGGGACAGCAAATCAGCCCCAGCATTTT.